This TCR beta chain was captured in a study of T-cell memory formation after mild COVID-19. Constant-segment primers and 5'RACE yielded cDNA libraries for TCR alpha and TCR beta, each carrying sample barcodes and UMIs. TCRdb reprocessed the 5' RACE reads via MiXCR and lists one record per CDR3 protein. The sample lists 250,000 or so distinct CDR3 sequences; approximately 19% were seen once. Study-wide findings and caveats: Balance between CD4 and CD8 was seen in clones contracting day 15 to 85, and a CD4+ lean was seen in later expanders.

Germline CDR1 SNHLY, CDR2 FYNNEI. This CDR3 contains 16 residues. V was trimmed by 0 bases and J by 2 bases, leaving 14 bases between them. Worth noting for this clonotype: Its antigen is unknown.

The TCR was taken from a man younger than 35 who had mild COVID-19 (a few samples of this study predate the infection). Cell type and time point are not known. The material sequenced was PBMCs or a T cell subset sorted from them (not recorded which). The chain uses TRBV2 and TRBJ2-7; unclear D gene. In DNA form, the CDR3 reads TGTGCCAGCAGTGAAGCTCTCGCCTCTGTGGCCTACGAGCAGTACTTC. Residues: CASSEALASVAYEQYF. The entire variable domain, with the rest obtained from reference TRBV2 and TRBJ2-7, is as follows: EPEVTQTPSHQVTQMGQEVILRCVPISNHLYFYWYRQILGQKVEFLVSFYNNEISEKSEIFDDQFSVERPDGSNFTLKIRSTKLEDSAMYFCASSEALASVAYEQYFGPGTRLTVT.